This T cell receptor (beta chain) was identified in a study of CXCR3-negative and CXCR3-positive naive CD8 T cells. The CDR3 totals 14 residues. Germline CDR1 and CDR2: SGHTA and FQGNSA. Concerning this clonotype: Its specificity is not known.

TRB cDNA was prepared as libraries by UMI-labeled 5' RACE. One entry per CDR3 protein, without DNA, is what TCRdb gives after re-calling the 5' RACE reads. The sample totals 130,000 or so distinct CDR3 sequences. Triplicates of 300,000 cells were sorted from each CD8+ T cell subset. Within the CD8+ T cell compartment, naive cells were CD45RO-CCR7+CD27+CD95-. Whole-study findings and limits: CXCR3 levels fell partly with cryopreservation; most assays relied on fresh PBMCs. Naive cells positive for CXCR3 carried more hydrophobic TRB CDR3s than CXCR3-negative ones.

The sample was naive CXCR3- CD8+ T cells from blood. The subset: CD45RO-CCR7+CD27+CD95- naive CD8+ T cells lacking CXCR3 (TNR3-). The chain combines TRBV7-2 with TRBJ1-1; without DNA, the TCRdb call of TRBD1 cannot be checked. The sequence came from a human donor in good health. Some clones in this sample may be carry-over from other donors' samples. The CDR3 loop reads CASSYGTGAAEAFF.